Presented here are 14 T cell receptor beta chains from one specimen sequenced in a study of shared clonotypes between healthy human individuals. The data were produced by immunoSEQ multiplex PCR, yet TCRdb's version contains in-frame clones alone and is incomplete. The sample has around 500,000 clones, 75% to 85% seen once. The specimen was PBMCs. These receptors all come from a woman in her thirties or forties in good health. Some clones in this sample may be carry-over from other donors' samples.

The chain couples TRBV2 to TRBJ2-3, with 8 bases identical to TRBD2. This CDR3 has 17 amino acids. Germline CDR1 is SNHLY and CDR2 is FYNNEI. After removal of 4 bases from V and 0 bases from J, the junction contained 9 bases not matched to a gene. In nucleotides, the CDR3 is TGTGCCAGCAGTGTTTCTAGCGGGCGGATTAGCACAGATACGCAGTATTTT. Translated, it gives CASSVSSGRISTDTQYF.

Only one count was recorded for this clone. V is TRBV5-1 and J is TRBJ1-5; TRBD1 might be the D (5 bases). V was trimmed by 4 bases and J by 0 bases, leaving 17 bases between them. Germline V gives CDR1 SGHRS, CDR2 YFSETQ. The CDR3 is 17 residues long. The CDR3 sequence is CASSIGPGPYSNQPQHF. CDR3 DNA sequence: TGCGCCAGCAGCATCGGCCCAGGGCCCTATAGCAATCAGCCCCAGCATTTT.

The gene calls are TRBV5-1 and TRBJ1-4; a weak D match, TRBD1 (6 bases). This CDR3 is built from 14 residues. Germline values: CDR1 SGHRS, CDR2 YFSETQ. V was pared by 1 base and J by 7 bases, with 11 bases between. CDR3 sequence (DNA): TGCGCCAGCAGCTTGCAGGGGATCAGTGAAAAACTGTTTTTT. Translation: CASSLQGISEKLFF.

The chain has TRBV14 and TRBJ1-2, with TRBD1 identical over 12 bases. J gave up 5 bases and V 1 base, and 5 bases lay outside the gene matches. The V gene's germline CDR1 is SGHDN and CDR2 FVKESK. The CDR3 spans 16 residues. CDR3 DNA sequence: TGTGCCAGCAGCCAAGCGGGGGACAGGGGGCGATATGGCTACACCTTC. Its translation is CASSQAGDRGRYGYTF.

The CDR3 DNA sequence: TGTGCCAGCAGCACGACACGGGACAGACCCTACGAGCAGTACTTC. Its protein product is CASSTTRDRPYEQYF. The rearrangement uses TRBV11-1 and TRBJ2-7, with TRBD1 matching over 7 bases. Germline CDR1 reads SGHAT; CDR2 reads FQDESV (reference sequence). The V gene end was trimmed by 5 bases and the J gene end by 2 bases; junction bases not matched to a gene: 9. CDR3 length equals 15 residues.

The chain couples TRBV18 to TRBJ2-7; D could derive from TRBD1 or TRBD2 (5 bases each). Germline CDR1 KGHSH, CDR2 LQKENI. The CDR3 spans 15 residues. Trimming took off 3 bases at V and 7 bases at J, with 19 bases between the two ends. CDR3: CASSPGVGGPGEQYF. CDR3 DNA sequence: TGTGCCAGCTCACCGGGGGTCGGAGGACCGGGGGAGCAGTACTTC.

This chain joins TRBV5-1 and TRBJ2-7, with TRBD1 matching 10 bases. Germline CDR1 is SGHRS and CDR2 is YFSETQ. Trimming removed 7 bases from V and 7 bases from J; junction bases left unmatched: 5. This CDR3 has 12 residues. CDR3 amino acids: CASARTGGEQYF. CDR3 coding DNA: TGCGCCAGCGCCAGGACAGGGGGAGAGCAGTACTTC.

This chain uses TRBV7-8 with TRBJ2-7; the match to TRBD1 covers 9 bases. The V and J ends lost 5 bases and 6 bases, in that order; junction bases with no gene match: 5. The CDR3 is 13 residues long. Looked up from germline, CDR1 is SGHVS and CDR2 is FQNEAQ. CDR3 residues: CASSRRQGGEQYF. The CDR3 nucleotides are TGTGCCAGCAGCAGGAGACAGGGGGGCGAGCAGTACTTC.

The chain carries TRBV9 and TRBJ2-6; no clear D. Trimming stripped 1 base from V and 0 bases from J, with 2 bases between. This CDR3 is 14 amino acids long. Per germline, CDR1 SGDLS and CDR2 YYNGEE. CDR3 DNA sequence: TGTGCCAGCAGCGTAAGCTCTGGGGCCAACGTCCTGACTTTC. This encodes CASSVSSGANVLTF.

The chain joins TRBV28 to TRBJ1-5; maybe TRBD1 (5 bases). The CDR3 totals 13 residues. With 4 bases removed from V and 7 bases from J, the gap between germline ends came to 11 bases. Germline loops: CDR1 MDHEN, CDR2 SYDVKM. In nucleotides, the CDR3 is TGTGCCAGCAGTTCCAGGGTTGGGCAGCCCCAGCATTTT. Translating it yields CASSSRVGQPQHF.

The genes are TRBV2 and TRBJ2-2; no clear D gene. CDR3 length: 13 amino acids. Germline V CDR1 and CDR2: SNHLY, FYNNEI. With 7 bases removed from V and 6 bases from J, the gap between germline ends came to 12 bases. The CDR3 coding sequence is TGTGCCAGCACCTCGGTGGGGTCCGGGGAGCTGTTTTTT. Translated: CASTSVGSGELFF.

The rearrangement uses TRBV28 and TRBJ1-1; 7 nucleotides match TRBD1. The J segment lost 4 bases and the V segment lost 5 bases, leaving 7 bases of the junction unmatched. There are 14 residues in the CDR3. The V gene's germline CDR1 is MDHEN and CDR2 SYDVKM. In DNA, the CDR3 is TGTGCCAGCAGTCCCGACAGGGTGGTCACTGAAGCTTTCTTT. This encodes CASSPDRVVTEAFF.

The V gene is TRBV4-1, the J gene TRBJ1-4; possibly TRBD1 for D (6 bases). The CDR3 consists of 16 residues. CDR1 MGHRA and CDR2 YSYEKL come from the germline V gene. The V end was cut by 0 bases, the J end by 7 bases, with 15 bases between. The CDR3 here is CASSQDPGAFGEKLFF. The DNA of the CDR3 is TGCGCCAGCAGCCAAGACCCAGGGGCGTTCGGTGAAAAACTGTTTTTT.

The chain employs TRBV13 and TRBJ2-1; D is uncertain. The germline V gene encodes CDR1 PRHDT and CDR2 FYEKMQ (reference sequence). Trimming took off 5 bases at V and 8 bases at J, with 10 bases between the two ends. CDR3 length equals 12 residues. The CDR3 DNA is TGTGCCAGCAGCCCGGTACGGGATGAGCAGTTCTTC. Protein product: CASSPVRDEQFF.